The 7 T cell receptor beta chains listed next were all sequenced from one sample in a study of blood T cell repertoires in COVID-19. The table came from immunoSEQ multiplex PCR; TCRdb's copy has only in-frame clones and leaves some out. The table lists a few hundred thousand clones, 90% of them singletons. The source material was peripheral blood. The source is a woman in her 30s with COVID-19, enrolled during active disease.

V is TRBV15 and J is TRBJ1-2; possibly TRBD1 for D (5 bases). V was clipped by 0 bases and J by 8 bases, with 16 bases between them. Germline CDR1 and CDR2: LNHNV and YYDKDF (reference sequence). This CDR3 has 15 residues. The CDR3 is CATSRDLLTVRGYTF. The CDR3 nucleotides read TGTGCCACCAGCAGAGATCTTTTGACAGTTCGCGGCTACACCTTC.

CDR3 sequence (DNA): TGTGCCAGCAGCGCTACAGGGTACCATGGCTACACCTTC. This translates into CASSATGYHGYTF. The genes are TRBV6-5 and TRBJ1-2; D possibly corresponds to TRBD1 (6 bases). Germline CDR1 reads MNHEY; CDR2 reads SVGAGI. The germline V and J ends were trimmed by 6 bases and 6 bases, with 14 bases remaining between them. This CDR3 contains 13 residues.

The chain carries TRBV24-1 and TRBJ2-2; TRBD2 is a possible D gene (6 bases). Per germline, CDR1 KGHDR and CDR2 SFDVKD. Between the trimmed V and J ends, which lost 0 bases and 4 bases, there was a span of 8 bases. The CDR3 is 15 residues long. The CDR3 nucleotides are TGTGCCACCAGTGATTTGATGGGGGGCACCGGGGAGCTGTTTTTT. It translates to CATSDLMGGTGELFF.

The chain employs TRBV4-1 and TRBJ1-4; 12 bases fit TRBD1. Germline V lookup: CDR1 MGHRA, CDR2 YSYEKL. CDR3 length: 14 amino acids. Trimming at V came to 5 bases and at J to 14 bases, leaving 9 bases not matched to a gene. The CDR3 region is CASSWGQGASVLFF. CDR3 nucleotide sequence: TGCGCCAGCAGCTGGGGACAGGGGGCGTCGGTTCTGTTTTTT.

V usage is TRBV5-6 and J usage is TRBJ2-3; D gene unclear. The CDR3 covers 13 residues. Germline assignment: CDR1 SGHDT and CDR2 YYEEEE. V lost 2 bases and J 4 bases, leaving 8 bases between the germline ends. The CDR3 loop is CASSLIRADTQYF. CDR3 DNA: TGTGCCAGCAGCTTAATCCGGGCAGATACGCAGTATTTT.

The chain is built from TRBV19 and TRBJ2-5; D possibly corresponds to TRBD2 (6 bases). V gave up 3 bases and J gave up 4 bases, with 12 bases separating them. Looked up from germline, CDR1 is LNHDA and CDR2 is SQIVND (reference sequence). This CDR3 is built from 14 residues. The CDR3 spells CASSIGFGRETQYF. The DNA of the CDR3 is TGTGCCAGTAGTATTGGCTTCGGGAGAGAGACCCAGTACTTC.

The CDR3 DNA sequence: TGTGCCAGCAGCTCGAGGGGGTGGGCCTACGAGCAGTACTTC. Translation gives CASSSRGWAYEQYF. This chain links TRBV11-2 with TRBJ2-7, with a tentative D call TRBD1 (6 bases). The V and J ends lost 4 bases and 2 bases respectively, with 12 bases between them. The CDR3 totals 14 residues. Germline assignment: CDR1 SGHAT and CDR2 FQNNGV.